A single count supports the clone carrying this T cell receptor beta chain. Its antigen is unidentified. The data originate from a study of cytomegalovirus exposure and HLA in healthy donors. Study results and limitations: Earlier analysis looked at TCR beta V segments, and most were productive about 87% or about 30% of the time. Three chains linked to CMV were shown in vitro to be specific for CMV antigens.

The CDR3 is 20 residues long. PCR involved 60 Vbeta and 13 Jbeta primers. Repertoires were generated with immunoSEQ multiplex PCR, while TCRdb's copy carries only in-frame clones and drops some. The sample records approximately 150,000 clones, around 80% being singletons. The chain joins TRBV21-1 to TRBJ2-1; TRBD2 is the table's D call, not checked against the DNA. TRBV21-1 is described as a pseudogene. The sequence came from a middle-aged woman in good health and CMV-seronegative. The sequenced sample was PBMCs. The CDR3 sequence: CASSKNTVERELRWPNEQFF. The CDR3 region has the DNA TGTGCCAGCAGCAAAAATACTGTAGAGCGGGAGCTTCGTTGGCCCAATGAGCAGTTCTTC.